Below are 22 T cell receptor beta chains sequenced from a single sample in a study of blood T cell repertoires in COVID-19. Some clones are missing from TCRdb's copy, which holds only in-frame ones; the method was immunoSEQ multiplex PCR. The profile covers roughly 200,000 clones, with about 88% appearing a single time and more than 4% taken by the ten largest. The specimen was PBMCs or T cells enriched from blood (not recorded which). These receptors all stem from a woman aged 25 to 39 who had been exposed to COVID-19.

This chain joins TRBV3-1 (or the pseudogene TRBV3-2) and TRBJ2-7; 8 positions agree with TRBD1. Germline CDR1 is LGHDT and CDR2 is YNNKEL (reference sequence). The CDR3 has 16 residues. The V gene end was trimmed by 5 bases and the J gene end by 2 bases; junction bases not matched to a gene: 11. The CDR3 spells CASSASMDRETYEQYF. Written as DNA, the CDR3 is TGTGCCAGCAGCGCCAGCATGGACAGGGAAACCTACGAGCAGTACTTC.

V gene TRBV27 combines with J gene TRBJ2-2; TRBD1 might be the D (5 bases). CDR3 size: 15 residues. The ends were cut back, 9 bases at V and 0 bases at J, with 14 bases in the middle. Per germline, CDR1 MNHEY and CDR2 SMNVEV (reference sequence). The CDR3 nucleotides are TGTGCCAGTTCGTATCAGGGCCCGAACACCGGGGAGCTGTTTTTT. The encoded protein is CASSYQGPNTGELFF.

The CDR3 nucleotides are TGTGCCAGCAGCTCATCAACAGGGTTGAGTCAGCCCCAGCATTTT. Encoded protein: CASSSSTGLSQPQHF. The chain recombines TRBV7-6 with TRBJ1-5; D might be TRBD1 (6 bases). CDR1 is SGHVS and CDR2 is FNYEAQ in the germline V gene. With 4 bases removed from V and 6 bases from J, the gap between germline ends came to 16 bases. The CDR3 is made up of 15 amino acids.

To note about this clone: One end of the junction fails to match germline, which may point to a read error. The V call is TRBV5-8, the J call TRBJ1-4, with D possibly TRBD1 on 6 matching bases. In germline, CDR1 is SGHTS, CDR2 YDEGEE. The CDR3 is made up of 13 amino acids. This chain's CDR3 is CASSLRTEPHGVF. The CDR3 nucleotides read TGTGCCAGCAGCTTGCGGACAGAACCACACGGGGTTTTT.

This sequence joins TRBV7-2 and TRBJ2-3; D possibly corresponds to TRBD1 (5 bases). This CDR3 contains 12 residues. V lost 6 bases to trimming and J lost 4 bases, with 8 bases between them. The V gene's germline CDR1 is SGHTA and CDR2 FQGNSA. The CDR3: CASSQGADTQYF. The DNA of the CDR3 is TGTGCCAGCAGTCAGGGCGCAGATACGCAGTATTTT.

The rearrangement links TRBV6-2 or TRBV6-3 to TRBJ1-2, with 8 nucleotides matching TRBD1. V shed 5 bases, J shed 4 bases, and the junction held 0 bases outside the gene matches. Germline CDR1 reads MNHEY; CDR2 reads SVGEGT. The CDR3 has 12 residues. CDR3 region: CASSGTGYGYTF. The CDR3 region has the DNA TGTGCCAGCAGTGGGACAGGCTATGGCTACACCTTC.

This clone occurred once. This chain joins TRBV6-5 and TRBJ1-1, with 9 nucleotides matching TRBD1. The CDR3 has 14 residues. Germline CDR1 and CDR2: MNHEY and SVGAGI. V dropped 3 bases and J dropped 7; count of bases not matched to a gene: 6. The CDR3 here is CASSYPGQGGEAFF. The CDR3 nucleotides read TGTGCCAGCAGTTATCCGGGACAGGGTGGTGAAGCTTTCTTT.

This clone is judged medium-sized. V gene TRBV12-3 or TRBV12-4 combines with J gene TRBJ2-7; TRBD1 might be the D (5 bases). This CDR3 comprises 13 residues. V was clipped by 5 bases and J by 3 bases, with 11 bases between them. CDR3: CASSPQTVYEQYF. As DNA, the CDR3 is TGTGCCAGCAGTCCGCAGACAGTCTACGAGCAGTACTTC.

This rearrangement joins TRBV10-3 to TRBJ1-6, with 9 bases that match TRBD1. The V gene's germline CDR1 is ENHRY and CDR2 SYGVKD. The CDR3 runs to 15 residues. V was pared by 6 bases and J by 7 bases, with 7 bases of the junction left unmatched. The CDR3 protein is CAISGTGTGNSPLHF. The CDR3, as DNA: TGTGCCATCAGCGGGACCGGGACAGGGAATTCACCCCTCCACTTT.

By share, this clone ranks as medium-sized (0.01 to 0.1%). The gene calls are TRBV10-1 and TRBJ1-1, with TRBD1 matching 9 bases. Per germline, CDR1 WNHNN and CDR2 SYGVQD (reference sequence). The CDR3 is 13 residues long. The V and J ends lost 5 bases and 6 bases, in that order; junction bases with no gene match: 4. This CDR3 reads CASSRDRVAEAFF. In DNA, the CDR3 is TGCGCCAGCAGTCGGGACAGGGTCGCTGAAGCTTTCTTT.

The chain is built from TRBV7-9 and TRBJ1-5; D is perhaps TRBD1 (5 bases). V was trimmed by 1 base and J by 0 bases, leaving 10 bases between them. Per germline, CDR1 SEHNR and CDR2 FQNEAQ (reference sequence). The CDR3 length is 16 residues. The CDR3 region is CASSLGQWGSNQPQHF. The CDR3 DNA reads TGTGCCAGCAGCTTAGGACAGTGGGGTAGCAATCAGCCCCAGCATTTT.

V is TRBV9 and J is TRBJ1-5, with no clear D. The CDR3 contains 15 residues. The V gene's germline CDR1 is SGDLS and CDR2 YYNGEE. V was trimmed by 3 bases and J by 3 bases, leaving 13 bases between them. The CDR3 is CASSAAPGTNQPQHF. The CDR3 region has the DNA TGTGCCAGCAGCGCCGCTCCCGGTACCAATCAGCCCCAGCATTTT.

V is TRBV6-5 and J is TRBJ2-1; possible D gene TRBD2, 5 bases. V lost 5 bases and J lost 2, with 10 bases in between. The CDR3 runs to 14 residues. Germline V gives CDR1 MNHEY, CDR2 SVGAGI. The CDR3 sequence is CASSTGIPYNEQFF. For the CDR3, the DNA is TGTGCCAGCAGTACCGGGATTCCCTACAATGAGCAGTTCTTC.

The chain combines TRBV5-1 with TRBJ2-5; possibly TRBD1 for D (5 bases). This CDR3 has 13 residues. The germline V gene encodes CDR1 SGHRS and CDR2 YFSETQ. Deletions cut 6 bases from V and 3 bases from J, with 12 bases between. Here the CDR3 DNA reads TGCGCCAGCACCCCAGGGATGGAAGAGACCCAGTACTTC. This translates into CASTPGMEETQYF. The full variable domain, with the rest looked up from reference TRBV5-1 and TRBJ2-5, is KAGVTQTPRYLIKTRGQQVTLSCSPISGHRSVSWYQQTPGQGLQFLFEYFSETQRNKGNFPGRFSGRQFSNSRSEMNVSTLELGDSALYLCASTPGMEETQYFGPGTRLLVL.

The chain is built from TRBV9 and TRBJ2-1; 14 bases match TRBD2. The CDR3 is 15 residues long. CDR1 and CDR2 (germline): SGDLS, YYNGEE. V lost 4 bases and J lost 8; bases outside the gene matches: 5. The CDR3, as DNA: TGTGCCAGCAGCATGACTAGCGGGGGGGCCCATGAGCAGTTCTTC. Its translation: CASSMTSGGAHEQFF.

The rearrangement uses TRBV5-6 and TRBJ1-2; 10 bases fit TRBD1. Germline V gives CDR1 SGHDT, CDR2 YYEEEE. V was clipped by 4 bases and J by 4 bases; unmatched bases: 7. This CDR3 region has 15 residues. CDR3 residues: CASSRDRGWGYGYTF. CDR3 in DNA: TGTGCCAGCAGCAGGGACAGGGGATGGGGCTATGGCTACACCTTC.

The chain joins TRBV29-1 to TRBJ2-1; 8 bases are shared with TRBD2. This CDR3 has 16 residues. Germline assignment: CDR1 SQVTM and CDR2 ANQGSEA. V trimming: 6 bases; J trimming: 2 bases; junction bases outside the gene matches: 12. CDR3 residues: CSVIRGGSVTYNEQFF. The DNA for the CDR3 is TGCAGCGTAATCCGGGGGGGCAGTGTCACCTACAATGAGCAGTTCTTC.

This clone was counted only a few times. The rearrangement uses TRBV19 and TRBJ2-1; 7 bases align to TRBD1. V lost 5 bases, J lost 7 bases, and 2 bases stayed unmatched. Germline V lookup: CDR1 LNHDA, CDR2 SQIVND (reference sequence). There are 12 residues in the CDR3. The CDR3 spells CASSDRVNEQFF. For the CDR3, the DNA is TGTGCCAGTAGTGACAGGGTGAATGAGCAGTTCTTC.

The rearrangement joins TRBV5-1 to TRBJ1-1; D may be TRBD1 (5 bases). With 0 bases removed from V and 5 bases from J, the gap between germline ends came to 17 bases. In germline, CDR1 is SGHRS, CDR2 YFSETQ. This CDR3 region has 16 residues. In nucleotides, the CDR3 is TGCGCCAGCAGCTTGGATAGTCCGGGGGTTGGGACTGAAGCTTTCTTT. This encodes CASSLDSPGVGTEAFF. The full variable domain, completed using reference TRBV5-1 and TRBJ1-1, is KAGVTQTPRYLIKTRGQQVTLSCSPISGHRSVSWYQQTPGQGLQFLFEYFSETQRNKGNFPGRFSGRQFSNSRSEMNVSTLELGDSALYLCASSLDSPGVGTEAFFGQGTRLTVV.

The chain employs TRBV30 and TRBJ2-3, with 7 bases identical to TRBD2. The V segment lost 2 bases and the J segment 4 bases; nucleotides outside the gene matches: 6. From germline, CDR1 is GTSNPN and CDR2 SVGIG (reference sequence). The CDR3 has 14 amino acids. In DNA, the CDR3 is TGTGCCTGGAGTCACAGCGGGGAGGCAGATACGCAGTATTTT. It is translated as CAWSHSGEADTQYF. The complete variable domain, with remaining parts taken from reference TRBV30 and TRBJ2-3, reads SQTIHQWPATLVQPVGSPLSLECTVEGTSNPNLYWYRQAAGRGLQLLFYSVGIGQISSEVPQNLSASRPQDRQFILSSKKLLLSDSGFYLCAWSHSGEADTQYFGPGTRLTVL.

The V and J genes are TRBV30 and TRBJ2-2; possible D gene TRBD2, 6 bases. Germline values: CDR1 GTSNPN, CDR2 SVGIG (reference sequence). V gave up 3 bases and J gave up 5 bases, with 19 bases separating them. The CDR3 extends over 16 amino acids. The CDR3 bases are TGTGCCTGGAGCCTCACCCGGGACTCCTTAACCGGGGAGCTGTTTTTT. This codes for CAWSLTRDSLTGELFF. Full variable domain (remainder filled in from reference TRBV30 and TRBJ2-2): SQTIHQWPATLVQPVGSPLSLECTVEGTSNPNLYWYRQAAGRGLQLLFYSVGIGQISSEVPQNLSASRPQDRQFILSSKKLLLSDSGFYLCAWSLTRDSLTGELFFGEGSRLTVL.

This clone was seen more than once but under ten times. CDR3 region: CASSFGVRNTGELFF. The CDR3 nucleotides are TGTGCCAGCAGCTTCGGGGTGAGAAACACCGGGGAGCTGTTTTTT. The chain joins TRBV5-4 to TRBJ2-2; tentatively, D is TRBD2 (5 bases). Trimming pared 2 bases from V and 2 bases from J, leaving 10 bases between. CDR1 is SGHNT and CDR2 is YYREEE in the germline V gene (reference sequence). The CDR3 runs to 15 residues.